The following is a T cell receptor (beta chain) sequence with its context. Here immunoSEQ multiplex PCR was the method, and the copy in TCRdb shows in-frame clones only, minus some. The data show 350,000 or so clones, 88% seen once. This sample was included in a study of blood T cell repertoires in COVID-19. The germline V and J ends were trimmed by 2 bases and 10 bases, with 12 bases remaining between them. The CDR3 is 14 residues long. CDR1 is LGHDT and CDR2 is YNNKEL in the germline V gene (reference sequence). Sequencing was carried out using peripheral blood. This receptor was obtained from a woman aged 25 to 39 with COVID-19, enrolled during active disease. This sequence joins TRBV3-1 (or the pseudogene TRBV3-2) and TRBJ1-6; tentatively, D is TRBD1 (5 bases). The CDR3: CASSQSGMGSPLHF. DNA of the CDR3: TGTGCCAGCAGCCAATCAGGGATGGGATCACCCCTCCACTTT.